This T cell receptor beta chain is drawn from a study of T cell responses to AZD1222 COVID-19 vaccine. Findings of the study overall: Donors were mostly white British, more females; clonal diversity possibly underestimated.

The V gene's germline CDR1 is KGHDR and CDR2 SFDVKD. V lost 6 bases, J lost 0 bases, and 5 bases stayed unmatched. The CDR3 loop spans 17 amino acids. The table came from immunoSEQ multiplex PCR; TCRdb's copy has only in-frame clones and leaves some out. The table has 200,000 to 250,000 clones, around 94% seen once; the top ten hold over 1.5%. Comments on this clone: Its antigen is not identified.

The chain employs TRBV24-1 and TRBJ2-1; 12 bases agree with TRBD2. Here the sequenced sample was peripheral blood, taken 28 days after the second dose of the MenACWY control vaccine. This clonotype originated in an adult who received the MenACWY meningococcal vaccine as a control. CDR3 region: CATSSPTSGSSYNEQFF. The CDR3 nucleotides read TGTGCCACCAGTTCCCCGACTAGCGGGAGCTCCTACAATGAGCAGTTCTTC.